This is a list of T cell receptor beta chains from one sample in a study of long-term antiretroviral therapy in people with HIV. TCRdb keeps only in-frame clones here, not all; method: immunoSEQ multiplex PCR. The sample shows fewer than 30,000 clones, over 75% of them seen only once. The specimen comprised unsorted PBMCs, sampled 1.1 years before starting antiretroviral therapy. These receptors all stem from a woman in her 30s with HIV. CDR3s include the opening cysteine and the closing phenylalanine or tryptophan. D genes are given only for firm matches. Clone size is stated in some rows and not others, as once, few, many or a class when expanded.

TRBJ1-4 NA TRBV28 NA TGTGCCAGCAGTGCCCCCGGGGGCACTAATGAAAAACTGTTTTTT CASSAPGGTNEKLFF
TRBJ1-6 NA TRBV30 NA TGTGCCTGGAGTGAGTCTTCACCCTCCTATAATTCACCCCTCCACTTT CAWSESSPSYNSPLHF
TRBJ2-5 TRBD2 TRBV19 NA TGTGCCAGTAGTATGGAGACTAGCGGGGTCAGGGAGACCCAGTACTTC CASSMETSGVRETQYF
TRBJ2-1 TRBD2 TRBV6-5 NA TGTGCCAGCAGTTACTCAGCGGGGCCCAATGAGCAGTTCTTC CASSYSAGPNEQFF
TRBJ2-1 NA TRBV10-3 NA TGTGCCATCACTCCTGGCAGTCTCAGCTCCTACAATGAGCAGTTCTTC CAITPGSLSSYNEQFF
TRBJ1-5 NA TRBV10-3 few TGTGCCATCAGTGAGTCGAGGGACACTCAGCCCCAGCATTTT CAISESRDTQPQHF
TRBJ2-7 TRBD1 TRBV10-1 NA TGCGCCAGCAGTGAGTCGAGGTCAGGGGGCAACGAGCAGTACTTC CASSESRSGGNEQYF
TRBJ1-2 NA TRBV23-1 NA TGCGCCAGCAGGGACATCCTCGGGGGGGCAGGGCGGATCGGCTACACCTTC CASRDILGGAGRIGYTF
TRBJ1-3 NA TRBV6-1 NA TGTGCCACCGAACAGGTCTTTGGAAACACCATATATTTT CATEQVFGNTIYF
TRBJ2-7 TRBD1 TRBV7-2 NA TGTGCCAGCAGCCGACCCGGACAGGGGGCTGGAGAGCAGTACTTC CASSRPGQGAGEQYF
TRBJ1-5 NA TRBV6-1 NA TGTGCCAGCCGAGCCTCCAGGGACGATCAGCCCCAGCATTTT CASRASRDDQPQHF
TRBJ1-1 NA TRBV18 NA TGTGCCAGCTCACCTTTTGTCGGGTTAGGTGGCACTGAAGCTTTCTTT CASSPFVGLGGTEAFF
TRBJ1-6 TRBD1 TRBV19 NA TGTGCCAGCTCAGGGGGGGCGATCTATTCACCCCTCCACTTT CASSGGAIYSPLHF
TRBJ2-2 TRBD2 TRBV27 NA TGTGCCAGCAGTTTTAGCGGGGGGGCAAGCGGGGAGCTGTTTTTT CASSFSGGASGELFF
TRBJ1-4 NA TRBV5-6 NA TGTGCCAGCAGCTTACCTCCCGCGCCCGGACAGCTTAATGAAAAACTGTTTTTT CASSLPPAPGQLNEKLFF
TRBJ2-7 TRBD2 TRBV14 once TGTGCCAGCAGCCAAGATCTCCATAAGTCAGCTACTCGGGAGGAACGGTCCGAGCAGTACTTC CASSQDLHKSATREERSEQYF
TRBJ1-2 NA TRBV27 NA TGTGCCAGCAGTTCCACCGAGGGGAGAGTGGACTATGGCTACACCTTC CASSSTEGRVDYGYTF
TRBJ1-2 NA TRBV23-1 NA TGCGCCAGCAGTCAACCGACAACGGGACGCCATAACTATGGCTACACCTTC CASSQPTTGRHNYGYTF
TRBJ1-2 TRBD1 TRBV29-1 NA TGCAGCGTTGGTGGCCCTGACAGGGGTTTGTATGGCTACACCTTC CSVGGPDRGLYGYTF
TRBJ1-4 NA TRBV7-8 NA TGTGCCAGCAGCTTAGTCCAAGGGGATAATGAAAAACTGTTTTTT CASSLVQGDNEKLFF
TRBJ1-6 NA TRBV19 few TGTGCCAGTAGGGCCAAGGAACTAAGGAATTCACCCCTCCACTTT CASRAKELRNSPLHF
TRBJ2-1 TRBD1 TRBV5-6 NA TGTGCCAGCAGCTTGGACAGGGGGGATGAGCAGTTCTTC CASSLDRGDEQFF
TRBJ2-3 NA TRBV4-2 NA TGTGCCAGCAGCCAAGAGGGGTCGGGGAGAAGCACAGATACGCAGTATTTT CASSQEGSGRSTDTQYF
TRBJ1-1 NA TRBV6-5 few TGTGCCACTATGGGACACGGCAGGGAAGCTTTCTTT CATMGHGREAFF
TRBJ2-1 TRBD1 TRBV6-1 once TGTGCCACCTCGGGCAGGGGGCGGAATGAGCAGTTCTTC CATSGRGRNEQFF
TRBJ2-5 NA TRBV15 few TGTGCCACCAGCAGAGCGACAGAATTCGAAGAGACCCAGTACTTC CATSRATEFEETQYF
TRBJ2-1 TRBD1 TRBV27 NA TGTGCCAGCAGATCCCAGGGGGACCCATACAATGAGCAGTTCTTC CASRSQGDPYNEQFF
TRBJ2-2 TRBD1 TRBV9 NA TGTGCCAGCAGCCCTTCGGGACAGGGAACCGGGGAGCTGTTTTTT CASSPSGQGTGELFF
TRBJ2-2 NA TRBV29-1 NA TGCAGCGTTGTCAAGGGGAGTCACGGGGAGCTGTTTTTT CSVVKGSHGELFF
TRBJ1-1 NA TRBV15 NA TGTGCCACCAGCAGAGAAAAGGGGTTTAACACTGAAGCTTTCTTT CATSREKGFNTEAFF
TRBJ1-1 NA TRBV29-1 once TGCAGCGTTGTAGTAGGGGACGCTTTCTTT CSVVVGDAFF
TRBJ1-2 NA TRBV7-9 few TGTGCCAGCAGCGTAAACAGTTATGGCTACACCTTC CASSVNSYGYTF
TRBJ2-3 TRBD1 TRBV18 NA TGTGCCAGCTCACCCCCCGGACAGGGTACAGATACGCAGTATTTT CASSPPGQGTDTQYF
TRBJ1-2 NA TRBV29-1 NA TGCAGCGTTGCCCCGGGCAGCTCGCCTAACTATGGCTACACCTTC CSVAPGSSPNYGYTF
TRBJ1-1 NA TRBV6-6 NA TGTGCCAGCAGTTATTTACAGGGAATAAACACTGAAGCTTTCTTT CASSYLQGINTEAFF
TRBJ1-1 NA TRBV29-1 NA TGCAGCGTTGCGCGTAGTTGGGAAGCTTTCTTT CSVARSWEAFF
TRBJ1-2 TRBD1 TRBV5-1 NA TGCGCCAGCAGCCCGGACGGGACAGATAATGGCTACACCTTC CASSPDGTDNGYTF